These 8 T cell receptor beta chains share one sample of origin, sequenced in a study of blood T cell repertoires in COVID-19. The repertoire was sequenced with immunoSEQ multiplex PCR; TCRdb's copy has only in-frame clones and lacks some. The sample lists more than 250,000 clones; under 95% were seen once. The specimen was PBMCs or T cells enriched from blood (not recorded which). These receptors were collected from a woman in her 30s who had recovered from COVID-19.

This chain connects TRBV28 to TRBJ1-6; D is unclear. From germline, CDR1 is MDHEN and CDR2 SYDVKM. Trimming left V 6 bases short and J 8 bases short, with 8 bases between. This CDR3 comprises 12 residues. The CDR3 nucleotides read TGTGCCAGCAGACCGGGTGATTCACCCCTCCACTTT. Protein: CASRPGDSPLHF.

Here the CDR3 reads CASSLAPGQGSYEQYF. The CDR3 DNA follows: TGTGCCAGCAGCTTGGCTCCCGGACAGGGCTCCTACGAGCAGTACTTC. The chain joins TRBV5-5 to TRBJ2-7; 8 nucleotides align to TRBD1. The J segment lost 0 bases and the V segment lost 0 bases, leaving 5 bases of the junction unmatched. This CDR3 is 16 amino acids long. CDR1 is SGHKS, CDR2 YYEKEE, per germline (reference sequence).

J is TRBJ2-7 and V is TRBV11-1; D possibly corresponds to TRBD2 (6 bases). V was clipped by 4 bases and J by 7 bases, with 14 bases between them. Germline lookup yields CDR1 SGHAT and CDR2 FQDESV (reference sequence). The length of the CDR3 is 13 residues. The CDR3 DNA sequence: TGTGCCAGCAGCTCCCTTGGACTACCTGAGCAGTACTTC. It encodes CASSSLGLPEQYF.

This chain's CDR3 is CASSIRAGGPTDTQYF. CDR3 in DNA: TGTGCCAGTAGTATACGAGCGGGAGGTCCCACAGATACGCAGTATTTT. The chain has TRBV19 and TRBJ2-3; 9 bases are shared with TRBD2. In germline, CDR1 is LNHDA, CDR2 SQIVND (reference sequence). This CDR3 is 16 amino acids long. After removal of 2 bases from V and 2 bases from J, the junction contained 5 bases not matched to a gene.

V gene TRBV7-9 combines with J gene TRBJ2-3; 14 bases align to TRBD2. CDR1 and CDR2 from the germline V gene are SEHNR and FQNEAQ (reference sequence). The CDR3 covers 16 residues. V lost 4 bases to trimming and J lost 6 bases; unmatched junction nucleotides: 6. The CDR3 sequence: CASSSPGLAGVDTQYF. DNA of the CDR3: TGTGCCAGCAGCTCCCCGGGACTAGCGGGAGTGGATACGCAGTATTTT. Full variable domain (remainder filled in from reference TRBV7-9 and TRBJ2-3): DTGVSQNPRHKITKRGQNVTFRCDPISEHNRLYWYRQTLGQGPEFLTYFQNEAQLEKSRLLSDRFSAERPKGSFSTLEIQRTEQGDSAMYLCASSSPGLAGVDTQYFGPGTRLTVL.

The gene calls are TRBV4-1 and TRBJ2-5; 8 nucleotides align to TRBD2. The CDR3 has 17 amino acids. Trimming took 0 bases from V and 3 from J; bases not matched to a gene: 9. From germline, CDR1 is MGHRA and CDR2 YSYEKL. CDR3 sequence: CASSQDRFAGGEETQYF. In nucleotides, the CDR3 is TGCGCCAGCAGCCAAGACCGTTTTGCGGGGGGCGAAGAGACCCAGTACTTC.

V gene TRBV5-4 combines with J gene TRBJ1-5; D perhaps matches TRBD1 (6 bases). CDR3 length: 14 residues. V lost 4 bases and J 0 bases, leaving 8 bases between the germline ends. Germline CDR1 and CDR2: SGHNT and YYREEE (reference sequence). CDR3: CASSAGDSNQPQHF. CDR3 coding DNA: TGTGCCAGCAGCGCAGGGGATAGCAATCAGCCCCAGCATTTT.

The genes are TRBV5-1 and TRBJ2-6; 12 bases map to TRBD1. The trim removed 3 bases at V and 2 bases at J, leaving 9 bases unmatched. The CDR3 has 19 amino acids. CDR1 and CDR2 from the germline V gene are SGHRS and YFSETQ. Here the CDR3 reads CASSYLPGQGATGANVLTF. The CDR3, as DNA: TGCGCCAGCAGCTATCTTCCGGGACAGGGGGCAACTGGGGCCAACGTCCTGACTTTC.